Below are 3 T cell receptor beta chains sequenced from a single sample in a study of blood T cell repertoires in COVID-19. Sequencing was performed with immunoSEQ multiplex PCR; in TCRdb, only in-frame clones are kept and a portion is missing. The table records under 50,000 clones, 82% of them present only once. The sample comprised peripheral blood. All receptors come from a man aged 35 to 55 with acute or convalescent COVID-19.

The chain employs TRBV5-1 and TRBJ2-5; D is unresolved. Germline V gene sequence: CDR1 SGHRS, CDR2 YFSETQ. The V end lost 4 bases, the J end lost 4 bases, and 14 bases lay between the germline ends. This CDR3 contains 14 residues. CDR3 in amino acids: CASSNPGARETQYF. In nucleotides, the CDR3 is TGCGCCAGCAGCAACCCCGGTGCGCGAGAGACCCAGTACTTC.

The V and J genes are TRBV5-8 and TRBJ2-7; tentatively, D is TRBD1 (6 bases). Trimming pared 4 bases from V and 4 bases from J, leaving 18 bases between. This CDR3 is built from 15 residues. Germline V gene lookup returns CDR1 SGHTS and CDR2 YDEGEE. CDR3 nucleotides: TGTGCCAGCAGCCCGCCCGTTGGGGGCACGTACGAGCAGTACTTC. It translates to CASSPPVGGTYEQYF. Filled out from reference TRBV5-8 and TRBJ2-7, the complete variable domain reads EAGVTQSPTHLIKTRGQQATLRCSPISGHTSVYWYQQALGLGLQFLLWYDEGEERNRGNFPPRFSGRQFPNYSSELNVNALELEDSALYLCASSPPVGGTYEQYFGPGTRLTVT.

The rearrangement uses TRBV28 and TRBJ2-3; D remains ambiguous. The germline V and J ends were trimmed by 5 bases and 5 bases, with 5 bases remaining between them. The CDR3 is 11 residues long. Germline-derived CDR1 and CDR2 are MDHEN and SYDVKM. The CDR3 region has the DNA TGTGCCAGCAGTAACAGAGATACGCAGTATTTT. Translation: CASSNRDTQYF.